These 28 T cell receptor beta chains were all obtained from the same sample, sequenced in a study of Ad26.COV2.S vaccination and SARS-CoV-2 variants. Treatment: 15 to 20 received Ad26.COV2.S at low or high dose, single or two shots; several received placebo; per-sample allocation not given. Vaccine and placebo recipients were sampled on day 63 after the first injection. Generated by immunoSEQ multiplex PCR, the TCRdb table keeps only in-frame clones and is missing some. The sample includes approximately 350,000 clones, 83% of them seen just once. The starting material was peripheral blood, obtained in a trial of Ad26.COV2.S vaccine versus placebo. These TCRs come from a person between 18 and 60 years old who received the Ad26.COV2.S COVID-19 vaccine or a placebo.

The chain couples TRBV5-1 to TRBJ2-6; D not certain. The CDR3 runs 16 residues. V was shortened by 1 base and J by 0 bases, with 8 bases between the two germline ends. The germline CDR1 and CDR2 sequences are SGHRS and YFSETQ. The DNA for the CDR3 is TGCGCCAGCAGCTTGAGGCAGAGCTCTGGGGCCAACGTCCTGACTTTC. This encodes CASSLRQSSGANVLTF.

This rearrangement joins TRBV2 to TRBJ1-1; TRBD1 might be the D (5 bases). Germline V gene sequence: CDR1 SNHLY, CDR2 FYNNEI. Trimming removed 1 base at V and 4 bases at J, with 7 bases between. The CDR3 is 13 amino acids. The CDR3 loop reads CASSEGGGTEAFF. In DNA, the CDR3 is TGTGCCAGCAGTGAAGGGGGGGGCACTGAAGCTTTCTTT.

This clone has just a few counts. The chain couples TRBV4-3 to TRBJ2-1, with D possibly matching TRBD2 (5 bases). Per the germline V gene, CDR1 is LGHNA and CDR2 is YSLEER. The CDR3 contains 14 residues. Trimming cost V 4 bases and J 6 bases, with 13 bases left between them. The CDR3, as DNA: TGCGCCAGCAGCCGCAGCCGGGAAATCAATGAGCAGTTCTTC. Its translation: CASSRSREINEQFF.

The J gene is TRBJ1-1, the V gene TRBV18; TRBD1 might be the D (5 bases). Looked up from germline, CDR1 is KGHSH and CDR2 is LQKENI. The CDR3 loop spans 12 amino acids. Trimming left V 0 bases short and J 11 bases short, with 10 bases between. CDR3 region: CASSPPRTMAFF. In DNA, the CDR3 is TGTGCCAGCTCACCACCTCGGACAATGGCTTTCTTT.

The rearrangement uses TRBV29-1 and TRBJ2-7, with 7 nucleotides matching TRBD2. CDR1 and CDR2 (germline): SQVTM, ANQGSEA. The CDR3 totals 16 residues. Losses at the gene ends were 7 bases for V and 2 bases for J; bases not matched to a gene: 17. CDR3 amino acids: CSASPGGLKKTYEQYF. In nucleotides, the CDR3 is TGCAGCGCCTCCCCGGGGGGACTTAAGAAAACCTACGAGCAGTACTTC.

The table lists this clone with a few counts. This chain connects TRBV30 to TRBJ2-7, with TRBD1 matching 7 bases. Germline CDR1 is GTSNPN and CDR2 is SVGIG (reference sequence). This CDR3 comprises 14 residues. After removal of 8 bases from V and 6 bases from J, the junction contained 16 bases not matched to a gene. CDR3 DNA: TGTGCCGGAGAAGGGGGCTTGAGGCGTTCCGAGCAGTACTTC. The encoded protein is CAGEGGLRRSEQYF.

This clone was seen once. The chain recombines TRBV10-3 with TRBJ1-5, with TRBD1 matching 10 bases. The CDR3 consists of 14 residues. The ends lost 5 bases at V and 4 bases at J; junction bases unmatched: 2. CDR1 is ENHRY and CDR2 is SYGVKD in the germline V gene. CDR3 DNA: TGTGCCATCAGTAGACAGGGGGCGAATCAGCCCCAGCATTTT. Translating it yields CAISRQGANQPQHF.

This clone showed up just a few times. The chain employs TRBV5-1 and TRBJ1-2, with 7 positions matching TRBD1. J was trimmed by 2 bases and V by 4 bases; bases with no gene match: 11. Germline V gene data show CDR1 as SGHRS and CDR2 as YFSETQ. This CDR3 is 16 amino acids long. The CDR3 region has the DNA TGCGCCAGCAGCCTGCGTCCCGGGACAGAGAACTATGGCTACACCTTC. It encodes CASSLRPGTENYGYTF. Based on the CDR3 plus reference TRBV5-1 and TRBJ1-2, the full variable domain is KAGVTQTPRYLIKTRGQQVTLSCSPISGHRSVSWYQQTPGQGLQFLFEYFSETQRNKGNFPGRFSGRQFSNSRSEMNVSTLELGDSALYLCASSLRPGTENYGYTFGSGTRLTVV.

The V call is TRBV30, the J call TRBJ2-7; TRBD2 matches 8 bases. Germline V gene lookup returns CDR1 GTSNPN and CDR2 SVGIG (reference sequence). Trimming cost V 2 bases and J 7 bases; bases outside gene matches: 7. This CDR3 region has 13 residues. The DNA for the CDR3 is TGTGCCTGGAGTCCCGGGGGGGCAGGGGAGCAGTACTTC. This gives the protein CAWSPGGAGEQYF.

This chain links TRBV27 with TRBJ1-2; possible D gene TRBD1, 6 bases. Trimming stripped 3 bases from V and 4 bases from J, with 9 bases between. CDR1 is MNHEY and CDR2 is SMNVEV in the germline V gene (reference sequence). CDR3 length: 13 amino acids. The DNA of the CDR3 is TGTGCCAGCAGTTTGCGGGGGGCCTATGGCTACACCTTC. Protein product: CASSLRGAYGYTF.

This rearrangement joins TRBV19 to TRBJ2-7, with D perhaps matching TRBD1 or TRBD2 (5 bases each). Trimming took 11 bases from V and 4 from J, leaving 18 bases between them. The germline V gene has CDR1 LNHDA and CDR2 SQIVND (reference sequence). This CDR3 is built from 13 residues. Here the CDR3 DNA reads TGTGCCTCTACGGGGCGGGTAAAGTACGAGCAGTACTTC. It specifies CASTGRVKYEQYF.

This chain uses TRBV4-3 with TRBJ1-2, with no clear D. Germline values: CDR1 LGHNA, CDR2 YSLEER. The germline V and J ends were trimmed by 1 base and 0 bases, with 9 bases remaining between them. This CDR3 spans 15 amino acids. The CDR3 loop reads CASSQGILSNYGYTF. The DNA for the CDR3 is TGCGCCAGCAGCCAAGGGATCCTTTCTAACTATGGCTACACCTTC.

This chain uses TRBV5-4 with TRBJ2-3, with 9 nucleotides matching TRBD1. The CDR3 has 14 amino acids. Per the germline V gene, CDR1 is SGHNT and CDR2 is YYREEE (reference sequence). Trimming removed 0 bases from V and 5 bases from J; junction bases left unmatched: 1. The CDR3 DNA reads as TGTGCCAGCAGCTTGGGACAGGGGGAAGATACGCAGTATTTT. Translation gives CASSLGQGEDTQYF.

The chain carries TRBV20-1 and TRBJ1-2; D may be TRBD1 (5 bases). The CDR3 contains 10 residues. V was shortened by 6 bases and J by 8 bases, with 10 bases between the two germline ends. CDR1 is DFQATT and CDR2 is SNEGSKA in the germline V gene (reference sequence). CDR3 loop: CSAFSGGYTF. CDR3 coding DNA: TGCAGTGCCTTCTCAGGGGGCTACACCTTC.

The chain uses TRBV5-6 and TRBJ2-3; maybe TRBD1 (5 bases). V gave up 0 bases and J gave up 3 bases, with 11 bases separating them. The CDR3 contains 15 residues. Germline CDR1 is SGHDT and CDR2 is YYEEEE. The CDR3 protein is CASSLVSRVTDTQYF. The CDR3 nucleotides are TGTGCCAGCAGCTTGGTGTCCAGGGTAACAGATACGCAGTATTTT.

This sequence joins TRBV4-3 and TRBJ2-1; D gene uncertain. The V gene lost 0 bases and the J gene lost 10 bases, with 16 bases spanning the gap. CDR1 and CDR2 (germline): LGHNA, YSLEER. The CDR3 loop spans 15 amino acids. The CDR3 region has the DNA TGCGCCAGCAGCCAAGAAAGAATTGGCAGTGGGGAGCAGTTCTTC. Its protein product is CASSQERIGSGEQFF.

This clone was picked up a small number of times. The chain employs TRBV5-4 and TRBJ1-2; possible D gene TRBD1, 6 bases. This CDR3 region has 14 residues. Germline CDR1 and CDR2: SGHNT and YYREEE (reference sequence). The V end was cut by 3 bases, the J end by 3 bases, with 12 bases between. CDR3 sequence reads: CASSSGGRDYGYTF. The CDR3 nucleotides read TGTGCCAGCAGCTCGGGGGGGCGCGACTATGGCTACACCTTC.

The V gene is TRBV4-3, the J gene TRBJ1-5; D gene ambiguous. Between the trimmed V and J ends, which lost 1 base and 7 bases, there was a span of 11 bases. CDR1 LGHNA and CDR2 YSLEER come from the germline V gene. There are 14 residues in the CDR3. CDR3 region: CASSQAWRGQPQHF. CDR3 nucleotides: TGCGCCAGCAGCCAAGCCTGGCGGGGACAGCCCCAGCATTTT.

The chain links TRBV6-1 to TRBJ1-1; tentatively, D is TRBD1 (6 bases). CDR3 length equals 11 residues. The germline CDR1 and CDR2 sequences are MNHNS and SASEGT. The V and J ends lost 7 bases and 5 bases respectively, with 8 bases between them. The CDR3 spells CASIRGTEAFF. CDR3 bases: TGTGCCAGCATCAGGGGTACTGAAGCTTTCTTT.

The chain is built from TRBV12-5 and TRBJ2-7; D remains ambiguous. Per germline, CDR1 LGHNT and CDR2 FRNRAP. This CDR3 is built from 17 residues. The V end was cut by 0 bases, the J end by 7 bases, with 22 bases between. The CDR3: CASGLVSTWSPTREQYF. The DNA for the CDR3 is TGTGCTAGTGGTTTGGTCTCGACCTGGTCTCCAACGAGGGAGCAGTACTTC.

The chain is built from TRBV6-5 and TRBJ2-1, with D possibly TRBD2 on 8 matching bases. The CDR3 spans 15 residues. Trimming pared 7 bases from V and 6 bases from J, leaving 19 bases between. Germline CDR1 MNHEY, CDR2 SVGAGI. DNA of the CDR3: TGTGCCAGCACCCAGGGGGTAGCGGGGTTCAATGAGCAGTTCTTC. This codes for CASTQGVAGFNEQFF.

The rearrangement links TRBV10-3 to TRBJ2-7, with D unresolved. Trimming cost V 3 bases and J 1 base, with 7 bases left between them. The CDR3 runs 13 residues. CDR1 is ENHRY and CDR2 is SYGVKD in the germline V gene. The CDR3 loop reads CAISDPGSYEQYF. CDR3 coding DNA: TGTGCCATCAGTGACCCCGGGTCCTACGAGCAGTACTTC.

The rearrangement uses TRBV7-8 and TRBJ1-4; 7 nucleotides align to TRBD1. This CDR3 is 16 amino acids long. Trimming at V came to 5 bases and at J to 3 bases, leaving 9 bases not matched to a gene. Germline V lookup: CDR1 SGHVS, CDR2 FQNEAQ. As DNA, the CDR3 is TGTGCCAGCAGCCGGCGCAGACAGGGTGCTAATGAAAAACTGTTTTTT. As protein: CASSRRRQGANEKLFF. Filled out from reference TRBV7-8 and TRBJ1-4, the complete variable domain reads GAGVSQSPRYKVAKRGQDVALRCDPISGHVSLFWYQQALGQGPEFLTYFQNEAQLDKSGLPSDRFFAERPEGSVSTLKIQRTQQEDSAVYLCASSRRRQGANEKLFFGSGTQLSVL.

This chain links TRBV18 with TRBJ1-4; D unresolved. The CDR3 has 14 amino acids. Germline-derived CDR1 and CDR2 are KGHSH and LQKENI. Between the trimmed V and J ends, which lost 5 bases and 4 bases, there was a span of 11 bases. The CDR3 protein is CASSSTGFNEKLFF. CDR3 nucleotide sequence: TGTGCCAGCTCATCTACGGGCTTTAATGAAAAACTGTTTTTT.

J is TRBJ2-7 and V is TRBV7-2; the D gene could be TRBD1 or TRBD2 (7 bases each). The CDR3 runs 14 residues. V gave up 3 bases and J gave up 2 bases, with 11 bases separating them. Germline V lookup: CDR1 SGHTA, CDR2 FQGNSA. Here the CDR3 DNA reads TGTGCCAGCAGCTTCCAGGGGGGGACCTACGAGCAGTACTTC. It specifies CASSFQGGTYEQYF.

V usage is TRBV7-8 and J usage is TRBJ2-1; D is ambiguous. Germline V CDR1 and CDR2: SGHVS, FQNEAQ. The CDR3 covers 15 residues. V lost 5 bases, J lost 4 bases, and 15 bases lay in between. This CDR3 is CASSPRRDLYNEQFF. The CDR3 DNA sequence: TGTGCCAGCAGCCCCCGCCGCGACTTGTACAATGAGCAGTTCTTC.

The chain combines TRBV19 with TRBJ1-4, with a possible D match to TRBD1 (5 bases). The CDR3 runs 15 residues. The V and J ends lost 5 bases and 4 bases respectively, with 14 bases between them. Germline CDR1 and CDR2: LNHDA and SQIVND (reference sequence). CDR3: CASSAAGSFNEKLFF. CDR3 nucleotides: TGTGCCAGTAGTGCTGCAGGGTCTTTTAATGAAAAACTGTTTTTT.

DNA of the CDR3: TGTGCCACCCTTTTCCTCGACAGGGGGACTGAAGCTTTCTTT. Translated, it gives CATLFLDRGTEAFF. V is TRBV6-5 and J is TRBJ1-1; 9 nucleotides align to TRBD1. Germline-derived CDR1 and CDR2 are MNHEY and SVGAGI. With 10 bases clipped from V and 5 bases from J, the junction kept 11 bases outside the gene matches. The CDR3 is 14 amino acids.